A single sample is the source of the 21 T cell receptor beta chains below, sequenced in a study of cytomegalovirus exposure and HLA in healthy donors. Amplification used 60 Vbeta primers and 13 Jbeta primers. The repertoire was sequenced with immunoSEQ multiplex PCR; TCRdb's copy has only in-frame clones and lacks some. This sample yields over 100,000 clones, of which about 74% are seen a single time; less than 3.5% belongs to the top ten. Sequencing was performed on PBMCs. These receptors originate from a female donor in good health and CMV-seronegative.

This chain joins TRBV6-6 and TRBJ2-7; 10 bases fit TRBD2. The germline CDR1 and CDR2 sequences are MNHNY and SVGAGI (reference sequence). Trimming at V came to 4 bases and at J to 7 bases, leaving 10 bases not matched to a gene. The CDR3 consists of 15 residues. The CDR3 region has the DNA TGTGCCAGCAGTTCCGGGACTAGCGATGTCTATGAGCAGTACTTC. Protein sequence: CASSSGTSDVYEQYF.

The sample holds one count of this clone. The rearrangement uses TRBV9 and TRBJ2-1; 8 bases are a match to TRBD2. Germline V gives CDR1 SGDLS, CDR2 YYNGEE. V gave up 2 bases and J gave up 0 bases; unmatched junction bases: 4. The CDR3 is 16 amino acids. The CDR3 spells CASSVSSGVSYNEQFF. The CDR3 DNA sequence: TGTGCCAGCAGCGTGAGTAGCGGGGTCTCCTACAATGAGCAGTTCTTC. The full variable domain, its missing parts supplied by reference TRBV9 and TRBJ2-1, is DSGVTQTPKHLITATGQRVTLRCSPRSGDLSVYWYQQSLDQGLQFLIQYYNGEERAKGNILERFSAQQFPDLHSELNLSSLELGDSALYFCASSVSSGVSYNEQFFGPGTRLTVL.

This chain connects TRBV29-1 to TRBJ2-5; the D is unclear. The end of the DNA fits TRBJ2-7 better, so the J call may be wrong. Per the germline V gene, CDR1 is SQVTM and CDR2 is ANQGSEA. The CDR3 is 14 amino acids. This CDR3 is CSVVVPIHRYEQYF. The CDR3, as DNA: TGCAGCGTTGTGGTTCCCATCCACAGATACGAGCAGTACTTC.

This chain uses TRBV5-4 with TRBJ2-2, with 8 nucleotides matching TRBD1. CDR1 and CDR2 (germline): SGHNT, YYREEE (reference sequence). With V trimmed by 3 bases and J by 9 bases, 4 bases remained unmatched. This CDR3 has 13 residues. Here the CDR3 DNA reads TGTGCCAGCAGCTCCTGGACAGGGCGGGAGCTGTTTTTT. Translated, it gives CASSSWTGRELFF. Complete variable domain (other parts from reference TRBV5-4 and TRBJ2-2): ETGVTQSPTHLIKTRGQQVTLRCSSQSGHNTVSWYQQALGQGPQFIFQYYREEENGRGNFPPRFSGLQFPNYSSELNVNALELDDSALYLCASSSWTGRELFFGEGSRLTVL.

The V and J genes are TRBV5-4 and TRBJ2-7; 7 bases are a match to TRBD1. Per the germline V gene, CDR1 is SGHNT and CDR2 is YYREEE (reference sequence). J gave up 1 base and V 3 bases, and 4 bases lay outside the gene matches. CDR3 length: 14 amino acids. Written as DNA, the CDR3 is TGTGCCAGCAGCTCCTCGGACAGGTCCTACGAGCAGTACTTC. This encodes CASSSSDRSYEQYF. Together with reference TRBV5-4 and TRBJ2-7, the CDR3 gives the full variable domain: ETGVTQSPTHLIKTRGQQVTLRCSSQSGHNTVSWYQQALGQGPQFIFQYYREEENGRGNFPPRFSGLQFPNYSSELNVNALELDDSALYLCASSSSDRSYEQYFGPGTRLTVT.

This clone was detected only a few times. The chain carries TRBV5-1 and TRBJ2-3; 11 positions agree with TRBD1. Trimming at V came to 4 bases and at J to 5 bases, leaving 9 bases not matched to a gene. Germline CDR1 and CDR2: SGHRS and YFSETQ. CDR3 size: 16 residues. The CDR3 coding sequence is TGCGCCAGCAGCGGACCCGGGACAGGGGGTAGAGATACGCAGTATTTT. This translates into CASSGPGTGGRDTQYF.

This clone was picked up one time. The rearrangement joins TRBV6-6 to TRBJ2-3, with 9 bases fitting TRBD1. Germline CDR1 reads MNHNY; CDR2 reads SVGAGI (reference sequence). This CDR3 has 15 amino acids. The ends lost 2 bases at V and 7 bases at J; junction bases unmatched: 7. The DNA for the CDR3 is TGTGCCAGCAGTTACAGGGACAGGGTTTCGAATACGCAGTATTTT. Protein: CASSYRDRVSNTQYF.

The V and J genes are TRBV30 and TRBJ2-7, with D possibly being TRBD2 (6 bases). Trimming took off 3 bases at V and 5 bases at J, with 20 bases between the two ends. Germline CDR1 reads GTSNPN; CDR2 reads SVGIG (reference sequence). The CDR3 is made up of 15 amino acids. DNA of the CDR3: TGTGCCTGGAGGGCCCATCGGCGCGGCGGGGACGAGCAGTACTTC. Protein product: CAWRAHRRGGDEQYF.

Concerning this clone itself: The sample carries other DNA sequences with the same CDR3. The rearrangement links TRBV30 to TRBJ1-2, with 8 nucleotides matching TRBD1. Germline CDR1 is GTSNPN and CDR2 is SVGIG (reference sequence). CDR3 length equals 11 residues. The trim removed 5 bases at V and 7 bases at J, leaving 3 bases unmatched. The CDR3 DNA follows: TGTGCCTGGTCAGGGGGCGGTGGCTACACCTTC. It is translated as CAWSGGGGYTF.

This clone was observed a single time. This sequence joins TRBV15 and TRBJ2-7; D remains unclear. In germline, CDR1 is LNHNV, CDR2 YYDKDF (reference sequence). Trimming removed 0 bases at V and 6 bases at J, with 6 bases between. The CDR3 spans 12 residues. The DNA of the CDR3 is TGTGCCACCAGCAGAGATTCGGGCGAGCAGTACTTC. Translation: CATSRDSGEQYF.

The chain joins TRBV5-6 to TRBJ2-7, with D unclear. The length of the CDR3 is 14 residues. Germline CDR1 and CDR2: SGHDT and YYEEEE. V was trimmed by 4 bases and J by 0 bases, leaving 11 bases between them. CDR3 loop: CASSHLLSSYEQYF. CDR3 nucleotides: TGTGCCAGCAGCCACCTTCTTAGCTCCTACGAGCAGTACTTC.

The chain uses TRBV30 and TRBJ2-3, with D tentatively TRBD1 (5 bases). Between the trimmed V and J ends, which lost 7 bases and 3 bases, there was a span of 20 bases. The CDR3 loop spans 15 amino acids. The germline gives CDR1 GTSNPN, CDR2 SVGIG (reference sequence). The CDR3 nucleotides are TGTGCCTACACGCTCACAAATCGACAGACAGATACGCAGTATTTT. It is translated as CAYTLTNRQTDTQYF.

Here the CDR3 DNA reads TGTGCCAGCAGTGACTCGACGGTGAAGACAGCCTCCTACGAGCAGTACTTC. Amino acid sequence: CASSDSTVKTASYEQYF. The chain combines TRBV6-4 with TRBJ2-5; TRBD1 is a possible D gene (5 bases). The DNA end lines up better with TRBJ2-7; the J call may be wrong. The CDR3 runs to 17 residues. CDR1 and CDR2 (germline): MRHNA, SNTAGT.

The V and J genes are TRBV6-4 and TRBJ1-6; perhaps TRBD1 as D (5 bases). Deletions cut 4 bases from V and 0 bases from J, with 10 bases between. CDR3 length: 16 amino acids. The germline gives CDR1 MRHNA, CDR2 SNTAGT. The CDR3 DNA reads as TGTGCCAGCAGTGCCGACAGCGCCTCCTATAATTCACCCCTCCACTTT. Translation: CASSADSASYNSPLHF.

The rearrangement uses TRBV5-4 and TRBJ2-7; 9 positions match TRBD2. CDR3 length: 14 residues. The V segment lost 3 bases and the J segment 5 bases; nucleotides outside the gene matches: 6. The germline gives CDR1 SGHNT, CDR2 YYREEE (reference sequence). CDR3 in amino acids: CASSSEGLADEQYF. The CDR3 DNA is TGTGCCAGCAGCTCTGAGGGACTAGCCGACGAGCAGTACTTC.

This clone showed up just a few times. The V call is TRBV10-3, the J call TRBJ2-5; D is unclear. Germline loops: CDR1 ENHRY, CDR2 SYGVKD. The ends were cut back, 7 bases at V and 3 bases at J, with 12 bases in the middle. The CDR3 is 13 residues long. CDR3 sequence: CAITNRMEETQYF. CDR3 sequence (DNA): TGTGCCATCACTAACAGAATGGAAGAGACCCAGTACTTC.

The J gene is TRBJ2-3, the V gene TRBV9, with a possible D match to TRBD2 (6 bases). V lost 2 bases to trimming and J lost 0 bases, with 10 bases between them. This CDR3 has 15 residues. Germline V CDR1 and CDR2: SGDLS, YYNGEE. As DNA, the CDR3 is TGTGCCAGCAGCGTCTACGGGGGTAGCACAGATACGCAGTATTTT. It encodes CASSVYGGSTDTQYF.

The rearrangement links TRBV10-2 to TRBJ1-6; D is undetermined. Trimming removed 1 base at V and 5 bases at J, with 6 bases between. The CDR3 spans 14 residues. Per germline, CDR1 WSHSY and CDR2 SAAADI. The CDR3 bases are TGCGCCAGCAGTGAGTGGGGAGATAATTCACCCCTCCACTTT. Its protein is CASSEWGDNSPLHF.

This clone appeared a single time. The V and J genes are TRBV11-2 and TRBJ1-4, with D possibly matching TRBD1 (5 bases). The CDR3 length is 16 residues. V lost 0 bases, J lost 5 bases, and 13 bases lay in between. CDR1 and CDR2 from the germline V gene are SGHAT and FQNNGV. As DNA, the CDR3 is TGTGCCAGCAGCTTAGATTGGCAGGGCCCCAATGAAAAACTGTTTTTT. Encoded protein: CASSLDWQGPNEKLFF.

This clone was recorded once. V is TRBV11-2 and J is TRBJ1-1; D is uncertain. The CDR3 length is 15 residues. Trimming took 2 bases from V and 1 from J, leaving 11 bases between them. The germline V gene has CDR1 SGHAT and CDR2 FQNNGV. The CDR3 reads CASSLSRNWNTEAFF. The DNA of the CDR3 is TGTGCCAGCAGCTTATCGCGAAACTGGAACACTGAAGCTTTCTTT.

The chain couples TRBV6-4 to TRBJ2-3; D remains ambiguous. Germline V gene data show CDR1 as MRHNA and CDR2 as SNTAGT. The germline V and J ends were trimmed by 4 bases and 2 bases, with 10 bases remaining between them. The CDR3 is 14 residues long. CDR3 sequence: CASSANEPTDTQYF. CDR3 nucleotide sequence: TGTGCCAGCAGTGCTAACGAACCCACAGATACGCAGTATTTT.